This T cell receptor beta chain was sequenced in a study of blood T cells in healthy people across ages. For the second PCR, which ran for about 6 to 12 cycles, a sample-barcoded 5' primer and a J-beta primer mix were used. Each cDNA molecule was tagged by a template-switch adaptor with 12 random nucleotides. Via MiXCR, TCRdb re-called the 5' RACE reads, giving one row per CDR3 protein. The repertoire includes 920,000 or so distinct CDR3 sequences, around 43% of them detected once, and 15% to 20% sits in the top ten. Healthy Caucasian individuals from Russia aged about 6 to 95 were enrolled as donors. Researchers collected about 9.7 milliliters of peripheral blood from every single donor. Germline loops: CDR1 MNHEY, CDR2 SVGAGI. The CDR3 covers 11 residues. The V end was cut by 8 bases, the J end by 2 bases, with 4 bases between.

The sample was blood. This chain joins TRBV6-5 and TRBJ2-4, with D unclear. This TCR was sampled from a woman aged 55-75 years in good health. This CDR3 reads CASGTKNIQYF. In nucleotides, the CDR3 is TGTGCCAGCGGTACCAAAAACATTCAGTACTTC.